Below are 26 T cell receptor beta chains sequenced from a single sample in a study of CD8+ T cells in alopecia areata. RNA extraction and reverse transcription yielded cDNA as sequencing template. The protocol was immunoSEQ multiplex PCR, while the TCRdb copy is restricted to in-frame clones and leaves out a portion. The table records fewer than 200,000 clones, 59% of them present only once. This specimen consisted of CD4+ T cells sorted from blood, obtained at week 0. These TCRs come from a human donor with alopecia areata.

V gene TRBV6-6 combines with J gene TRBJ2-2; no clear D gene. Trimming took off 2 bases at V and 5 bases at J, with 6 bases between the two ends. Germline CDR1 is MNHNY and CDR2 is SVGAGI (reference sequence). This CDR3 is built from 13 residues. The CDR3 DNA follows: TGTGCCAGCAGTTACGAGGAAACCGGGGAGCTGTTTTTT. It encodes CASSYEETGELFF.

The chain couples TRBV6-5 to TRBJ2-5, with 7 bases fitting TRBD1. Germline V lookup: CDR1 MNHEY, CDR2 SVGAGI. V lost 2 bases, J lost 4 bases, and 10 bases stayed unmatched. The CDR3 runs to 16 residues. DNA for the CDR3: TGTGCCAGCAGTTACGACCAAGGGGGCTCCGGAGAGACCCAGTACTTC. Protein sequence: CASSYDQGGSGETQYF.

The V gene is TRBV9, the J gene TRBJ2-5, with D possibly being TRBD2 (6 bases). Trimming took off 0 bases at V and 4 bases at J, with 13 bases between the two ends. The CDR3 is 15 amino acids. CDR1 SGDLS and CDR2 YYNGEE come from the germline V gene. As DNA, the CDR3 is TGTGCCAGCAGCGTAGGGGTAGGGGAGGTAGAGACCCAGTACTTC. It is translated as CASSVGVGEVETQYF.

The CDR3 coding sequence is TGTGCCAGCAGTGACCGGACAGTGGCCCTTAATTCACCCCTCCACTTT. It translates to CASSDRTVALNSPLHF. The chain employs TRBV2 and TRBJ1-6, with D maybe TRBD1 (6 bases). CDR1 is SNHLY and CDR2 is FYNNEI in the germline V gene. This CDR3 region has 16 residues. The V gene lost 3 bases and the J gene lost 6 bases, with 15 bases spanning the gap.

The chain recombines TRBV28 with TRBJ2-7; D is uncertain. The germline CDR1 and CDR2 sequences are MDHEN and SYDVKM. V lost 2 bases and J 5 bases, leaving 10 bases between the germline ends. The CDR3 runs 13 residues. The chain's CDR3 is CASSLKWKHEQYF. CDR3 sequence (DNA): TGTGCCAGCAGTTTAAAGTGGAAGCACGAGCAGTACTTC.

CDR3 residues: CAWSRTEKNIQYF. Written as DNA, the CDR3 is TGTGCCTGGTCTAGGACAGAAAAAAACATTCAGTACTTC. The rearrangement links TRBV30 to TRBJ2-4; the D gene is possibly TRBD1 (6 bases). Trimming removed 5 bases from V and 4 bases from J, with 12 bases in between. This CDR3 has 13 residues. Germline CDR1 is GTSNPN and CDR2 is SVGIG (reference sequence).

This chain links TRBV2 with TRBJ2-6; no reliable D call. This CDR3 spans 16 amino acids. The V gene's germline CDR1 is SNHLY and CDR2 FYNNEI. V lost 6 bases, J lost 0 bases, and 12 bases lay in between. This chain's CDR3 is CASRSDTDSGANVLTF. CDR3 sequence (DNA): TGTGCCAGCAGATCCGACACCGACTCTGGGGCCAACGTCCTGACTTTC.

Only a few counts were recorded for this clone. The chain employs TRBV29-1 and TRBJ2-6; D remains unclear. CDR1 and CDR2 from the germline V gene are SQVTM and ANQGSEA. The CDR3 covers 13 residues. Trimming removed 1 base from V and 2 bases from J, with 3 bases in between. The CDR3 spells CSVEVAGANVLTF. The CDR3 bases are TGCAGCGTTGAAGTAGCTGGGGCCAACGTCCTGACTTTC.

The J gene is TRBJ2-3, the V gene TRBV2, with TRBD1 as a possible D gene (6 bases). The CDR3 is 12 amino acids. Germline CDR1 reads SNHLY; CDR2 reads FYNNEI. V was pared by 6 bases and J by 5 bases, with 9 bases between. The CDR3 sequence: CASRQGRDTQYF. The DNA of the CDR3 is TGTGCCAGCAGACAGGGTCGAGATACGCAGTATTTT.

The chain employs TRBV7-8 and TRBJ2-3; D remains unclear. Looked up from germline, CDR1 is SGHVS and CDR2 is FQNEAQ. The CDR3 spans 12 residues. Trimming shortened V by 0 bases and J by 8 bases, and 6 bases separated the two germline ends. CDR3 residues: CASSLAGGTQYF. Written as DNA, the CDR3 is TGTGCCAGCAGCTTAGCGGGTGGTACGCAGTATTTT.

This clone was seen a handful of times. The J gene is TRBJ1-4, the V gene TRBV7-9; possibly TRBD1 for D (6 bases). This CDR3 has 16 amino acids. Germline V lookup: CDR1 SEHNR, CDR2 FQNEAQ (reference sequence). V gave up 6 bases and J gave up 0 bases, with 14 bases separating them. The CDR3: CASRHGTGTTNEKLFF. The CDR3 coding sequence is TGTGCCAGCAGGCACGGCACAGGGACAACTAATGAAAAACTGTTTTTT.

This clone was found a few times. V gene TRBV29-1 combines with J gene TRBJ2-7, with D perhaps matching TRBD2 (6 bases). V was clipped by 5 bases and J by 6 bases, with 20 bases between them. CDR1 and CDR2 from the germline V gene are SQVTM and ANQGSEA. The CDR3 runs 14 residues. The CDR3 DNA follows: TGCAGCGTTTACGGGGGTCCGGAGGGTTTCGAGCAGTACTTC. Protein: CSVYGGPEGFEQYF.

This clone was detected a few times. The chain recombines TRBV7-9 with TRBJ2-1, with a tentative D call TRBD2 (6 bases). Germline V lookup: CDR1 SEHNR, CDR2 FQNEAQ (reference sequence). V gave up 7 bases and J gave up 4 bases, with 17 bases separating them. The CDR3 length is 15 residues. CDR3 coding DNA: TGTGCCAGCAAGACTAGTGGGAGTCCGTACAATGAGCAGTTCTTC. This gives the protein CASKTSGSPYNEQFF.

The chain uses TRBV7-2 and TRBJ1-2; the match to TRBD1 covers 8 bases. The CDR3 sequence is 13 residues long. The germline V gene has CDR1 SGHTA and CDR2 FQGNSA. The V and J ends lost 5 bases and 5 bases, in that order; junction bases with no gene match: 4. The CDR3 sequence is CASSPDRGYGYTF. The CDR3, as DNA: TGTGCCAGCAGCCCAGACAGGGGATATGGCTACACCTTC.

The J gene is TRBJ2-2, the V gene TRBV4-1; 9 bases are shared with TRBD1. Germline trimming cut 0 bases from V and 6 bases from J; bases unmatched to any gene: 5. The CDR3 contains 16 residues. Germline V lookup: CDR1 MGHRA, CDR2 YSYEKL. CDR3 amino acids: CASSQEGTGRSGELFF. In DNA form, the CDR3 reads TGCGCCAGCAGCCAAGAAGGGACAGGGCGTTCCGGGGAGCTGTTTTTT.

V and J are TRBV29-1 and TRBJ2-4; D gene ambiguous. V gave up 6 bases and J gave up 0 bases, with 9 bases separating them. Per germline, CDR1 SQVTM and CDR2 ANQGSEA. The CDR3 covers 13 residues. The CDR3, as DNA: TGCAGCGTGACCCTGCGAGCCAAAAACATTCAGTACTTC. It is translated as CSVTLRAKNIQYF.

The chain uses TRBV4-2 and TRBJ1-3, with TRBD1 matching over 7 bases. Unmatched junction bases numbered 9, after V lost 0 bases and J lost 4 bases. The CDR3 has 17 residues. Germline loops: CDR1 LGHNA, CDR2 YNFKEQ. The CDR3 sequence: CASSQDLLTGAGNTIYF. CDR3 coding DNA: TGTGCCAGCAGCCAAGATCTACTTACAGGGGCCGGAAACACCATATATTTT.

Many counts were recorded for this clone. The chain recombines TRBV4-2 with TRBJ1-3; D uncertain. Germline CDR1 LGHNA, CDR2 YNFKEQ. This CDR3 spans 16 amino acids. Trimming removed 4 bases at V and 0 bases at J, with 13 bases between. CDR3 sequence reads: CASSPAGGLSGNTIYF. The CDR3 DNA reads TGTGCCAGCAGCCCTGCTGGAGGGCTCTCTGGAAACACCATATATTTT.

The V call is TRBV7-2, the J call TRBJ1-1; D not resolved. Between the trimmed V and J ends, which lost 1 base and 1 base, there was a span of 10 bases. The germline gives CDR1 SGHTA, CDR2 FQGNSA. CDR3 length: 15 residues. Here the CDR3 reads CASSLEQTKNTEAFF. Written as DNA, the CDR3 is TGTGCCAGCAGCTTAGAACAGACGAAGAACACTGAAGCTTTCTTT.

The chain employs TRBV30 and TRBJ1-2, with a weak D call TRBD1 (5 bases). The length of the CDR3 is 15 residues. V lost 5 bases and J lost 0, with 16 bases in between. Germline V CDR1 and CDR2: GTSNPN, SVGIG (reference sequence). The CDR3 bases are TGTGCCTGGTCTTGGGGGGGTGCGGCTAACTATGGCTACACCTTC. It yields the protein CAWSWGGAANYGYTF.

This clone occurred a few times. The V gene is TRBV5-5, the J gene TRBJ2-3; the D call may be TRBD1 or TRBD2 (5 bases each). V lost 3 bases to trimming and J lost 2 bases, with 13 bases between them. Germline values: CDR1 SGHKS, CDR2 YYEKEE (reference sequence). The CDR3 runs to 15 residues. In DNA, the CDR3 is TGTGCCAGCAGCTGGGGACGGCAGGACACAGATACGCAGTATTTT. Its translation: CASSWGRQDTDTQYF. The entire variable domain, with the rest obtained from reference TRBV5-5 and TRBJ2-3, is as follows: DAGVTQSPTHLIKTRGQQVTLRCSPISGHKSVSWYQQVLGQGPQFIFQYYEKEERGRGNFPDRFSARQFPNYSSELNVNALLLGDSALYLCASSWGRQDTDTQYFGPGTRLTVL.

The chain employs TRBV29-1 and TRBJ2-1; 9 bases match TRBD2. CDR1 and CDR2 (germline): SQVTM, ANQGSEA. The CDR3 covers 15 residues. With 1 base clipped from V and 0 bases from J, the junction kept 1 base outside the gene matches. The DNA of the CDR3 is TGCAGCGTTGAAGGCGGGGGGGGCTCCTACAATGAGCAGTTCTTC. Residues: CSVEGGGGSYNEQFF.

This clone was seen a handful of times. The chain recombines TRBV13 with TRBJ2-5; D possibly corresponds to TRBD1 (7 bases). This CDR3 is 19 amino acids long. The ends were cut back, 5 bases at V and 1 base at J, with 26 bases in the middle. Germline lookup yields CDR1 PRHDT and CDR2 FYEKMQ (reference sequence). CDR3 nucleotides: TGTGCCAGCAGCCGGAGGTGGGGGGACAGCACCACCTTCCAAGAGACCCAGTACTTC. Its translation is CASSRRWGDSTTFQETQYF.

The sample holds a few counts of this clone. Here the CDR3 DNA reads TGTGCCTGGGCCCGGACAGGGAACGAGCCCCAGCATTTT. It is translated as CAWARTGNEPQHF. V is TRBV30 and J is TRBJ1-5; TRBD1 agrees at 8 bases. CDR3 length: 13 residues. The V segment lost 5 bases and the J segment 8 bases; nucleotides outside the gene matches: 8. Germline V CDR1 and CDR2: GTSNPN, SVGIG (reference sequence).

CDR3 sequence: CASSQGLAIEQFF. CDR3 DNA sequence: TGTGCCAGCAGCCAAGGACTAGCCATTGAGCAGTTCTTC. The V gene is TRBV4-2, the J gene TRBJ2-1, with 7 nucleotides matching TRBD2. V was pared by 1 base and J by 9 bases, with 3 bases of the junction left unmatched. Germline CDR1 is LGHNA and CDR2 is YNFKEQ. The CDR3 contains 13 residues.

This clone was seen once. This rearrangement joins TRBV6-5 to TRBJ2-2; 8 bases are shared with TRBD1. V lost 5 bases and J lost 7; bases outside the gene matches: 6. The CDR3 length is 14 residues. The germline V gene encodes CDR1 MNHEY and CDR2 SVGAGI. CDR3 sequence: CASSDRGGGGELFF. CDR3 bases: TGTGCCAGCAGTGACAGGGGAGGAGGCGGGGAGCTGTTTTTT.